This TCR beta chain was recovered during a study of technical replicates of blood from a few donors. Sequencing was performed with immunoSEQ multiplex PCR; in TCRdb, only in-frame clones are kept and a portion is missing. The sample records 85,000 to 100,000 clones, less than 95% being singletons. Germline CDR1 and CDR2: SGHAT and FQNNGV. V lost 5 bases, J lost 8 bases, and 7 bases stayed unmatched. The CDR3 is 13 amino acids. This sequence joins TRBV11-2 and TRBJ1-2, with 8 positions matching TRBD1. This receptor was taken from a human donor in good health. Source material: T cells isolated from PBMCs. The CDR3 DNA is TGTGCCAGCAGCCCCCGGACAGGGCTAGGCTACACCTTC. It specifies CASSPRTGLGYTF.